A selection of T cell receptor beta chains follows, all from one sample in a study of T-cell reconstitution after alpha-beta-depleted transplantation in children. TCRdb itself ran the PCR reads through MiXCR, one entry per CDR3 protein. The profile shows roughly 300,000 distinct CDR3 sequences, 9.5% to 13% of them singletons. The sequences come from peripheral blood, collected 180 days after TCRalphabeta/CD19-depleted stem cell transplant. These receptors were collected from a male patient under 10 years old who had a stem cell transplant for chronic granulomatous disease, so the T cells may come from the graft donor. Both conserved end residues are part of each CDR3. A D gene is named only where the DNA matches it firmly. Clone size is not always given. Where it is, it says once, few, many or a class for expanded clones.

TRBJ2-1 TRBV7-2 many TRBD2 CASSSERGLGNEQFF TGTGCCAGCAGCTCCGAGCGGGGTCTGGGCAATGAGCAGTTCTTC
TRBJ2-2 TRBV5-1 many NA CASSLWGPDTGELFF TGCGCCAGCAGCTTGTGGGGGCCCGACACCGGGGAGCTGTTTTTT
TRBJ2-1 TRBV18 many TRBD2 CASSRMASGSQNEQFF TGTGCCAGCTCGAGAATGGCTAGCGGGAGTCAGAATGAGCAGTTCTTC
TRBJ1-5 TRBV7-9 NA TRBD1 CASSLAQGASNQPQHF TGTGCCAGCAGCTTAGCGCAGGGGGCGAGCAATCAGCCCCAGCATTTT
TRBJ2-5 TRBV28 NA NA CASSKQGALKTHYF TGTGCCAGCAGTAAACAGGGTGCCCTGAAGACCCACTACTTC
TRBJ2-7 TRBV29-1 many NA CSVETARSLEQYF TGCAGCGTTGAAACAGCCAGGTCCCTCGAGCAGTACTTC
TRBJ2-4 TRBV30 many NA CAWSASLGLIQYF TGTGCCTGGAGTGCTAGCCTGGGCCTGATTCAGTACTTC
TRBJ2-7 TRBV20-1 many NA CSARDPNPLTYEQYF TGCAGTGCTAGAGATCCGAATCCCCTTACCTACGAGCAGTACTTC
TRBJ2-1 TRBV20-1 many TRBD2 CSAREWGGSFWNEQFF TGCAGTGCTAGAGAATGGGGCGGGAGTTTTTGGAATGAGCAGTTCTTC
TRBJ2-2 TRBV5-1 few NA CASSLISLAGELFF TGCGCCAGCAGCTTAATCAGTTTGGCCGGGGAGCTGTTTTTT
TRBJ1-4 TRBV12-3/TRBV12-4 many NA CASSLAGYNEKLFF TGTGCCAGCAGTTTAGCAGGGTATAATGAAAAACTGTTTTTT
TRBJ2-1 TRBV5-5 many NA CASSRRDFYNEQFF TGTGCCAGCAGCCGACGGGACTTCTACAATGAGCAGTTCTTC